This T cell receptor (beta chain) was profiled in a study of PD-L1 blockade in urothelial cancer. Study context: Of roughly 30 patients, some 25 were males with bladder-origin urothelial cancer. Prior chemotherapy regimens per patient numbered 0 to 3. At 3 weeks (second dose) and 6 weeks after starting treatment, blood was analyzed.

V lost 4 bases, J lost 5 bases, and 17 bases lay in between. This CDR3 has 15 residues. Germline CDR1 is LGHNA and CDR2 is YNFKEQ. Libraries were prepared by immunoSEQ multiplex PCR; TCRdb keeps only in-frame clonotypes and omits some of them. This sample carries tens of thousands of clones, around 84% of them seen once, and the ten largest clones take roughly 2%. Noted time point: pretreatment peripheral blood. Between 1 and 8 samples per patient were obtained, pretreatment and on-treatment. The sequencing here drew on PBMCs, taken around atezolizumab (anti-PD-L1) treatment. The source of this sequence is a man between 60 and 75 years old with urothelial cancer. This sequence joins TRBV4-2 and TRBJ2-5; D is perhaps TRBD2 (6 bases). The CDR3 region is CASSRLADLRETQYF. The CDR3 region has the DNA TGTGCCAGCAGCCGGTTAGCGGACCTTCGGGAGACCCAGTACTTC.